The present TCR beta chain was sequenced within a study of T cells in Graves' hyperthyroidism and ophthalmopathy. RNA transcripts gave rise to amplified TCR beta CDR3 regions. First-round RT-PCR targeting the TCR CDR3 was performed with the HTBI primer set. TCRdb redid the calling of the multiplex PCR reads with MiXCR, one entry per CDR3 protein. The sample has about 690,000 distinct CDR3 sequences; 15% to 20% are singletons. The CDR3 sequence is 19 residues long. V shed 4 bases and J 0 bases; nucleotides not matched to a gene: 14. Germline V lookup: CDR1 KGHSH, CDR2 LQKENI. The material sequenced was blood. The TCR was taken from a man in his fifties with Graves' hyperthyroidism. The V call is TRBV18, the J call TRBJ1-4; TRBD1 aligns across 7 bases. In DNA, the CDR3 is TGTGCCAGCTCACAACTCGGACAGGCAGCTGAAGCAACTAATGAAAAACTGTTTTTT. Translating gives CASSQLGQAAEATNEKLFF.